The 30 T cell receptor beta chains below all came from one sample that was sequenced in a study of shared clonotypes between healthy human individuals. Terminally differentiated effector memory CD45RA+ cells were left out of the naive CD8 fraction, which was CD45RO-negative and positively selected for CCR7. This table comes from immunoSEQ multiplex PCR, and its TCRdb copy is limited to in-frame clones, with some not included. The data contain roughly 2,000,000 clones, just under 95% of them seen just once; the ten biggest clones take up 0.9% to 1.5%. The sequenced material came from naive CD8+ T cells sorted from blood. The origin of the receptors is a young man in good health.

The chain uses TRBV9 and TRBJ2-7; TRBD1 aligns across 7 bases. Germline-derived CDR1 and CDR2 are SGDLS and YYNGEE. The CDR3 consists of 16 residues. Trimming at V came to 0 bases and at J to 2 bases, leaving 8 bases not matched to a gene. The chain's CDR3 is CASSVEGASTTYEQYF. The CDR3 nucleotides are TGTGCCAGCAGCGTAGAGGGGGCCTCTACTACCTACGAGCAGTACTTC.

The chain couples TRBV27 to TRBJ2-7; 9 bases match TRBD2. V lost 5 bases and J lost 5; bases outside the gene matches: 7. From germline, CDR1 is MNHEY and CDR2 SMNVEV (reference sequence). The CDR3 contains 14 residues. CDR3 protein: CASSLAGPQNEQYF. As DNA, the CDR3 is TGTGCCAGCAGTCTAGCGGGACCCCAAAACGAGCAGTACTTC.

The genes are TRBV4-1 and TRBJ1-5; TRBD1 might be the D (5 bases). CDR3 length: 17 residues. Germline V gives CDR1 MGHRA, CDR2 YSYEKL. V was pared by 0 bases and J by 2 bases, with 14 bases between. The CDR3 sequence is CASSQEAGRFGNQPQHF. CDR3 sequence (DNA): TGCGCCAGCAGCCAAGAGGCAGGGAGGTTCGGCAATCAGCCCCAGCATTTT.

The chain joins TRBV5-6 to TRBJ2-5, with TRBD1 matching 7 bases. Trimming removed 0 bases from V and 3 bases from J; junction bases left unmatched: 11. This CDR3 region has 17 residues. CDR1 SGHDT and CDR2 YYEEEE come from the germline V gene. CDR3 residues: CASSLVVWDRHKETQYF. The CDR3 DNA reads TGTGCCAGCAGCTTGGTAGTATGGGACAGACACAAAGAGACCCAGTACTTC.

CDR3 nucleotides: TGTGCCAGCAGCCCCTTAGCGGGGAAAGAGACCCAGTACTTC. Translation gives CASSPLAGKETQYF. The chain employs TRBV9 and TRBJ2-5; 8 nucleotides line up with TRBD2. This CDR3 region has 14 residues. The germline V gene encodes CDR1 SGDLS and CDR2 YYNGEE. The V gene end was trimmed by 4 bases and the J gene end by 3 bases; junction bases not matched to a gene: 5.

The chain links TRBV7-9 to TRBJ2-1; TRBD2 aligns across 9 bases. CDR1 and CDR2 (germline): SEHNR, FQNEAQ (reference sequence). Germline trimming cut 5 bases from V and 4 bases from J; bases unmatched to any gene: 6. The CDR3 is 15 residues long. The CDR3 spells CASSRPSGTYNEQFF. The CDR3 nucleotides read TGTGCCAGCAGCCGCCCTAGCGGGACATACAATGAGCAGTTCTTC.

The chain employs TRBV29-1 and TRBJ2-1; TRBD2 aligns across 13 bases. V lost 7 bases and J lost 0; bases outside the gene matches: 3. CDR3 length equals 15 residues. In germline, CDR1 is SQVTM, CDR2 ANQGSEA. In DNA, the CDR3 is TGCAGCGGACGGACTAGCGGGAGCTCCTACAATGAGCAGTTCTTC. Translating gives CSGRTSGSSYNEQFF.

V and J are TRBV4-1 and TRBJ2-1; D might be TRBD2 (6 bases). Trimming removed 6 bases from V and 6 bases from J, with 15 bases in between. The V gene's germline CDR1 is MGHRA and CDR2 YSYEKL. The CDR3 has 14 residues. This CDR3 reads CASSPRAGLNEQFF. Written as DNA, the CDR3 is TGCGCCAGCAGTCCTAGGGCGGGACTCAATGAGCAGTTCTTC.

On this clone: This sample also contains other DNA sequences that code for the same CDR3. The chain couples TRBV7-9 to TRBJ1-1; D gene ambiguous. This CDR3 spans 13 amino acids. Germline V gene sequence: CDR1 SEHNR, CDR2 FQNEAQ (reference sequence). The V end lost 5 bases, the J end lost 1 base, and 8 bases lay between the germline ends. The CDR3 DNA sequence: TGTGCCAGCAGCGCCACAGAGAACACTGAAGCTTTCTTT. As protein: CASSATENTEAFF.

As concerns this clone: Distinct nucleotide sequences in the sample also encode this CDR3. V usage is TRBV10-1 and J usage is TRBJ2-7; D gene unclear. The V gene's germline CDR1 is WNHNN and CDR2 SYGVQD (reference sequence). V lost 2 bases to trimming and J lost 2 bases, with 7 bases between them. CDR3 length equals 13 residues. The CDR3 protein is CASSEGEAYEQYF. The CDR3 DNA follows: TGCGCCAGCAGTGAGGGGGAAGCCTACGAGCAGTACTTC.

To note about this clone: Its ends do not fully match the called genes, so a read error is possible. The chain combines TRBV7-7 with TRBJ2-5, with no clear D. The CDR3 runs 15 residues. Germline V CDR1 and CDR2: SSHAT, FNYEAQ (reference sequence). CDR3 region: CASSRTLGPEETQYF. CDR3 nucleotide sequence: TGTGCTAGCAGCCGAACATTAGGCCCCGAGGAGACCCAGTACTTC. The entire variable domain, with the rest obtained from reference TRBV7-7 and TRBJ2-5, is as follows: GAGVSQSPRYKVTKRGQDVTLRCDPISSHATLYWYQQALGQGPEFLTYFNYEAQPDKSGLPSDRFSAERPEGSISTLTIQRTEQRDSAMYRCASSRTLGPEETQYFGPGTRLLVL.

This clone was counted once. The rearrangement uses TRBV7-2 and TRBJ2-2; D gene ambiguous. The germline gives CDR1 SGHTA, CDR2 FQGNSA. Trimming cost V 11 bases and J 1 base, with 8 bases left between them. The CDR3 covers 12 residues. The CDR3 loop reads CAPRRNTGELFF. For the CDR3, the DNA is TGTGCCCCCAGGCGGAACACCGGGGAGCTGTTTTTT. Full variable domain (missing parts from reference TRBV7-2 and TRBJ2-2): GAGVSQSPSNKVTEKGKDVELRCDPISGHTALYWYRQSLGQGLEFLIYFQGNSAPDKSGLPSDRFSAERTGGSVSTLTIQRTQQEDSAVYLCAPRRNTGELFFGEGSRLTVL.

The chain joins TRBV10-3 to TRBJ2-5; 14 nucleotides match TRBD2. From germline, CDR1 is ENHRY and CDR2 SYGVKD. V shed 0 bases, J shed 2 bases, and the junction held 2 bases outside the gene matches. This CDR3 has 17 residues. In DNA, the CDR3 is TGTGCCATCAGTGAGTCAGGACTAGCGGGGGGACAAGAGACCCAGTACTTC. Protein product: CAISESGLAGGQETQYF.

The chain combines TRBV7-9 with TRBJ1-2; D is unresolved. V lost 1 base to trimming and J lost 4 bases, with 13 bases between them. The CDR3 totals 15 residues. Germline CDR1 is SEHNR and CDR2 is FQNEAQ (reference sequence). The chain's CDR3 is CASSLDSPGVYGYTF. CDR3 nucleotide sequence: TGTGCCAGCAGCTTAGATTCTCCAGGAGTCTATGGCTACACCTTC.

This chain links TRBV9 with TRBJ2-1, with 8 bases lining up with TRBD2. Germline V gene sequence: CDR1 SGDLS, CDR2 YYNGEE. The J segment lost 8 bases and the V segment lost 6 bases, leaving 10 bases of the junction unmatched. There are 14 residues in the CDR3. The CDR3 DNA follows: TGTGCCAGCAAACCGGGGGGGCTAGCCGATGAGCAGTTCTTC. Residues: CASKPGGLADEQFF.

This clone appeared once. The V gene is TRBV9, the J gene TRBJ1-2; D might be TRBD1 (6 bases). Germline V gene lookup returns CDR1 SGDLS and CDR2 YYNGEE. CDR3 length: 15 residues. Trimming took 3 bases from V and 0 from J, leaving 12 bases between them. CDR3 region: CASSEWGLSNYGYTF. In DNA, the CDR3 is TGTGCCAGCAGCGAATGGGGGCTCTCTAACTATGGCTACACCTTC.

A word on this clone: This CDR3 is also generated by other DNA sequences in the sample. This rearrangement joins TRBV4-1 to TRBJ2-1; D is possibly TRBD2 (5 bases). CDR1 is MGHRA, CDR2 YSYEKL, per germline. V dropped 0 bases and J dropped 4 bases, with 10 bases sitting between them. CDR3 length equals 15 residues. The CDR3 region is CASSQEGGSYNEQFF. DNA of the CDR3: TGCGCCAGCAGCCAAGAGGGCGGGTCGTACAATGAGCAGTTCTTC.

The V and J genes are TRBV19 and TRBJ2-1; D not certain. The CDR3 contains 12 residues. V lost 5 bases and J 4 bases, leaving 6 bases between the germline ends. CDR1 LNHDA and CDR2 SQIVND come from the germline V gene (reference sequence). The CDR3 sequence is CASSEVYNEQFF. CDR3 in DNA: TGTGCCAGTAGTGAGGTATACAATGAGCAGTTCTTC. Drawing the rest from reference TRBV19 and TRBJ2-1, the complete variable domain is DGGITQSPKYLFRKEGQNVTLSCEQNLNHDAMYWYRQDPGQGLRLIYYSQIVNDFQKGDIAEGYSVSREKKESFPLTVTSAQKNPTAFYLCASSEVYNEQFFGPGTRLTVL.

This chain uses TRBV7-8 with TRBJ2-7, with D unclear. V was shortened by 0 bases and J by 1 base, with 10 bases between the two germline ends. CDR3 size: 15 residues. Per germline, CDR1 SGHVS and CDR2 FQNEAQ. CDR3 in amino acids: CASSLANTGSYEQYF. The CDR3 DNA reads as TGTGCCAGCAGCTTAGCTAATACCGGATCCTACGAGCAGTACTTC.

The chain employs TRBV7-6 and TRBJ2-7; 8 bases agree with TRBD1. Trimming took 1 base from V and 3 from J; bases not matched to a gene: 5. CDR3 length: 15 residues. Germline CDR1 is SGHVS and CDR2 is FNYEAQ. The DNA of the CDR3 is TGTGCCAGCAGCTTAGATAGGACAGGGTACTACGAGCAGTACTTC. Translating gives CASSLDRTGYYEQYF.

About this clone itself: The same CDR3 also results from other DNA sequences found in this sample. The chain combines TRBV20-1 with TRBJ2-1; no clear D gene. Germline V lookup: CDR1 DFQATT, CDR2 SNEGSKA (reference sequence). CDR3 length: 11 residues. V lost 5 bases to trimming and J lost 6 bases, with 8 bases between them. The CDR3 loop is CSADRGNEQFF. In DNA, the CDR3 is TGCAGTGCTGACCGTGGCAATGAGCAGTTCTTC.

This chain joins TRBV6-1 and TRBJ1-2; D is perhaps TRBD1 (6 bases). Germline CDR1 reads MNHNS; CDR2 reads SASEGT. V gave up 4 bases and J gave up 0 bases, with 18 bases separating them. The CDR3 consists of 17 residues. CDR3 sequence (DNA): TGTGCCAGCAGTGGAAATATGCAGGACAGAGCTAACTATGGCTACACCTTC. It encodes CASSGNMQDRANYGYTF.

V and J are TRBV19 and TRBJ1-6, with a tentative D call TRBD1 (6 bases). The V end lost 3 bases, the J end lost 7 bases, and 13 bases lay between the germline ends. The CDR3 sequence is 15 residues long. Germline V CDR1 and CDR2: LNHDA, SQIVND (reference sequence). CDR3 amino acids: CASSMVTGSNSPLHF. The CDR3 bases are TGTGCCAGTAGTATGGTAACAGGGAGCAATTCACCCCTCCACTTT.

The V and J genes are TRBV7-8 and TRBJ2-5, with no clear D. CDR1 and CDR2 (germline): SGHVS, FQNEAQ. With 5 bases removed from V and 1 base from J, the gap between germline ends came to 11 bases. The CDR3 runs to 14 residues. CDR3 loop: CASSPVILQETQYF. CDR3 DNA sequence: TGTGCCAGCAGCCCCGTGATTCTCCAAGAGACCCAGTACTTC. Full variable domain (outside the CDR3, taken from reference TRBV7-8 and TRBJ2-5): GAGVSQSPRYKVAKRGQDVALRCDPISGHVSLFWYQQALGQGPEFLTYFQNEAQLDKSGLPSDRFFAERPEGSVSTLKIQRTQQEDSAVYLCASSPVILQETQYFGPGTRLLVL.

The CDR3 loop reads CATGVRENTGELFF. In DNA form, the CDR3 reads TGTGCCACCGGGGTGAGGGAAAACACCGGGGAGCTGTTTTTT. The chain employs TRBV15 and TRBJ2-2; D is perhaps TRBD2 (5 bases). Trimming cost V 8 bases and J 2 bases, with 12 bases left between them. The CDR3 runs to 14 residues. CDR1 LNHNV and CDR2 YYDKDF come from the germline V gene (reference sequence).

About this clone itself: Other nucleotide sequences in the sample specify the same CDR3. The V call is TRBV5-1, the J call TRBJ2-1; TRBD2 aligns across 10 bases. J was trimmed by 4 bases and V by 0 bases; bases with no gene match: 1. Per the germline V gene, CDR1 is SGHRS and CDR2 is YFSETQ. CDR3 size: 15 residues. Here the CDR3 reads CASSLELAGYNEQFF. The CDR3 bases are TGCGCCAGCAGCTTGGAACTAGCGGGATACAATGAGCAGTTCTTC.

This chain uses TRBV28 with TRBJ2-3, with D maybe TRBD2 (6 bases). V was trimmed by 6 bases and J by 4 bases, leaving 14 bases between them. The germline gives CDR1 MDHEN, CDR2 SYDVKM. The CDR3 runs to 14 residues. DNA of the CDR3: TGTGCCAGCAGCCTCGGGGGTGGCCCAGATACGCAGTATTTT. As protein: CASSLGGGPDTQYF.

The J gene is TRBJ2-6, the V gene TRBV4-1, with D perhaps TRBD2 (5 bases). The germline V and J ends were trimmed by 5 bases and 0 bases, with 5 bases remaining between them. The CDR3 is 14 amino acids. Per germline, CDR1 MGHRA and CDR2 YSYEKL. The CDR3 DNA sequence: TGCGCCAGCAGCGGGAGCTCTGGGGCCAACGTCCTGACTTTC. It is translated as CASSGSSGANVLTF.

V usage is TRBV2 and J usage is TRBJ2-5; weak D call: TRBD2 (7 bases). The V end lost 3 bases, the J end lost 5 bases, and 10 bases lay between the germline ends. Germline CDR1 SNHLY, CDR2 FYNNEI. The CDR3 runs 13 residues. CDR3 DNA sequence: TGTGCCAGCAGTGACAGGGGAGGGGAGACCCAGTACTTC. Encoded protein: CASSDRGGETQYF.

This clone has just one count. The chain carries TRBV27 and TRBJ2-7; 8 nucleotides agree with TRBD1. Germline V gene sequence: CDR1 MNHEY, CDR2 SMNVEV (reference sequence). The CDR3 spans 15 residues. V lost 0 bases, J lost 5 bases, and 6 bases stayed unmatched. The CDR3 here is CASSLSPGGFHEQYF. The CDR3 DNA follows: TGTGCCAGCAGTTTATCCCCAGGGGGCTTCCACGAGCAGTACTTC.